The 27 T cell receptor beta chains presented below share a single source sample, sequenced in a study of T cells in localized non-small cell lung cancer. The protocol was immunoSEQ multiplex PCR, while the TCRdb copy is restricted to in-frame clones and leaves out a portion. The table lists approximately 28,000 clones, roughly four fifths of them singletons. Specimen: peripheral blood mononuclear cells, collected before any cancer treatment. These receptor sequences come from a man aged 40 to 75 with stage III lung adenocarcinoma.

In its sample, this clone was seen once. The chain is built from TRBV7-2 and TRBJ2-4; D is possibly TRBD1 (6 bases). Trimming stripped 3 bases from V and 5 bases from J, with 8 bases between. The CDR3 has 13 amino acids. Germline V gene lookup returns CDR1 SGHTA and CDR2 FQGNSA. CDR3 amino acids: CASSFGQQNIQYF. The CDR3 nucleotides are TGTGCCAGCAGCTTTGGACAGCAAAACATTCAGTACTTC.

The chain employs TRBV7-8 and TRBJ2-1, with D perhaps matching TRBD1 or TRBD2 (5 bases each). The CDR3 sequence is 13 residues long. V lost 5 bases and J lost 10, with 15 bases in between. CDR1 is SGHVS, CDR2 FQNEAQ, per germline. CDR3 bases: TGTGCCAGCAGCGAACTACTAGGGGCGGAGCAGTTCTTC. This sequence encodes CASSELLGAEQFF.

The gene calls are TRBV6-5 and TRBJ1-2; TRBD1 agrees at 8 bases. Germline CDR1 MNHEY, CDR2 SVGAGI. CDR3 size: 14 residues. Trimming at V came to 0 bases and at J to 5 bases, leaving 2 bases not matched to a gene. The CDR3 loop is CASSYSGQGYGYTF. CDR3 DNA sequence: TGTGCCAGCAGTTACTCAGGACAGGGTTATGGCTACACCTTC.

As DNA, the CDR3 is TGTGCCAGCAGCCCAGGACAGGGAGTAAGAGTCCAGTACTTC. Protein: CASSPGQGVRVQYF. The chain has TRBV5-4 and TRBJ2-5; 8 positions match TRBD1. This CDR3 has 14 residues. Germline CDR1 reads SGHNT; CDR2 reads YYREEE (reference sequence). Trimming took 4 bases from V and 10 from J; bases not matched to a gene: 12.

The CDR3 region is CASSKGAGRTGTQYF. In DNA, the CDR3 is TGTGCCAGCAGCAAAGGCGCCGGGAGGACAGGTACGCAGTATTTT. The V call is TRBV21-1, the J call TRBJ2-3. TRBV21-1 is a listed pseudogene. This CDR3 is 15 amino acids long.

This chain joins TRBV6-5 and TRBJ2-5, with 7 bases matching TRBD1. This CDR3 contains 14 residues. V was pared by 6 bases and J by 5 bases, with 9 bases of the junction left unmatched. Looked up from germline, CDR1 is MNHEY and CDR2 is SVGAGI. CDR3 sequence reads: CASSRGQRRETQYF. CDR3 nucleotides: TGTGCCAGCAGCCGGGGACAGCGAAGGGAGACCCAGTACTTC.

The CDR3, as DNA: TGCGCCAGCAGCTTCGAGGGGGACGGAGATGGCTACACCTTC. Its protein is CASSFEGDGDGYTF. The chain couples TRBV5-1 to TRBJ1-2; D perhaps matches TRBD1 (6 bases). This CDR3 spans 14 amino acids. Germline CDR1 reads SGHRS; CDR2 reads YFSETQ. V lost 2 bases to trimming and J lost 6 bases, with 14 bases between them.

The J gene is TRBJ1-2, the V gene TRBV29-1; possibly TRBD1 for D (5 bases). This CDR3 region has 13 residues. The germline CDR1 and CDR2 sequences are SQVTM and ANQGSEA. Trimming left V 3 bases short and J 6 bases short, with 14 bases between. CDR3 DNA sequence: TGCAGCGTTGACCCCTCGCGGGGCGATGGCTACACCTTC. Protein product: CSVDPSRGDGYTF.

This clone appeared a few times. The chain is built from TRBV13 and TRBJ1-4; 8 nucleotides agree with TRBD1. Unmatched junction bases numbered 5, after V lost 5 bases and J lost 0 bases. CDR1 and CDR2 from the germline V gene are PRHDT and FYEKMQ (reference sequence). This CDR3 comprises 16 residues. CDR3 bases: TGTGCCAGCAGCCTAAAGACAGGGGCAACTAATGAAAAACTGTTTTTT. This translates into CASSLKTGATNEKLFF.

The CDR3 DNA sequence: TGTGCCAGCAGCCAAGAGCCCAGGCCCTTCACAGATACGCAGTATTTT. Translating gives CASSQEPRPFTDTQYF. The V and J genes are TRBV4-2 and TRBJ2-3, with D unresolved. Germline V gene lookup returns CDR1 LGHNA and CDR2 YNFKEQ. Trimming took off 0 bases at V and 2 bases at J, with 12 bases between the two ends. There are 16 residues in the CDR3.

This chain joins TRBV28 and TRBJ2-1; D call uncertain. The CDR3 covers 15 residues. Looked up from germline, CDR1 is MDHEN and CDR2 is SYDVKM. V lost 1 base and J lost 2, with 9 bases in between. CDR3 sequence (DNA): TGTGCCAGCAGTTTATCCCCCCGGGCCTACAATGAGCAGTTCTTC. As protein: CASSLSPRAYNEQFF.

The chain uses TRBV9 and TRBJ1-4; a possible D gene is TRBD1 (5 bases). The CDR3 has 17 residues. CDR1 SGDLS and CDR2 YYNGEE come from the germline V gene. V lost 4 bases, J lost 0 bases, and 16 bases lay in between. The CDR3, as DNA: TGTGCCAGCAGCTCTTCGGGGGATGGTGCAACTAATGAAAAACTGTTTTTT. As protein: CASSSSGDGATNEKLFF.

The chain employs TRBV6-1 and TRBJ1-5; D is unclear. Germline loops: CDR1 MNHNS, CDR2 SASEGT. V was trimmed by 6 bases and J by 6 bases, leaving 6 bases between them. The CDR3 contains 11 residues. The CDR3 protein is CASRLVQPQHF. The CDR3, as DNA: TGTGCCAGCAGATTGGTTCAGCCCCAGCATTTT.

J is TRBJ2-3 and V is TRBV5-1; D may be TRBD2 (5 bases). The V end was cut by 2 bases, the J end by 5 bases, with 12 bases between. Germline V gene sequence: CDR1 SGHRS, CDR2 YFSETQ. This CDR3 contains 14 residues. The CDR3 reads CASSFRTDLDTQYF. For the CDR3, the DNA is TGCGCCAGCAGCTTCCGGACTGATTTAGATACGCAGTATTTT. The full variable domain, completed using reference TRBV5-1 and TRBJ2-3, is KAGVTQTPRYLIKTRGQQVTLSCSPISGHRSVSWYQQTPGQGLQFLFEYFSETQRNKGNFPGRFSGRQFSNSRSEMNVSTLELGDSALYLCASSFRTDLDTQYFGPGTRLTVL.

The chain joins TRBV5-1 to TRBJ2-5; perhaps TRBD2 as D (6 bases). The CDR3 extends over 15 amino acids. Deletions cut 7 bases from V and 5 bases from J, with 21 bases between. Germline CDR1 and CDR2: SGHRS and YFSETQ. CDR3 coding DNA: TGCGCCAGCTCAAAGGTCCTAACTAGCCAGGAGACCCAGTACTTC. Translation gives CASSKVLTSQETQYF.

The J gene is TRBJ2-7, the V gene TRBV21-1; TRBD2 was called by the table and not checked on the DNA. TRBV21-1 is a known pseudogene. The length of the CDR3 is 16 residues. CDR3 sequence: CASSKPMTSGVAEQYF. As DNA, the CDR3 is TGTGCCAGCAGCAAACCTATGACTAGCGGGGTAGCTGAGCAGTACTTC.

The chain couples TRBV14 to TRBJ2-3; 7 bases match TRBD1. V lost 3 bases to trimming and J lost 5 bases; unmatched junction nucleotides: 5. The CDR3 is 14 residues long. In germline, CDR1 is SGHDN, CDR2 FVKESK. CDR3 nucleotides: TGTGCCAGCAGCCAGCTACAGGGGTTAGATACGCAGTATTTT. This gives the protein CASSQLQGLDTQYF.

This chain uses TRBV6-6 with TRBJ2-3; 12 nucleotides agree with TRBD1. Germline assignment: CDR1 MNHNY and CDR2 SVGAGI (reference sequence). J gave up 2 bases and V 6 bases, and 3 bases lay outside the gene matches. The CDR3 has 15 amino acids. Here the CDR3 DNA reads TGTGCCAGCAGACCGGGACAGGGGGCCACAGATACGCAGTATTTT. It translates to CASRPGQGATDTQYF.

The chain employs TRBV10-3 and TRBJ1-2; D uncertain. V was shortened by 6 bases and J by 8 bases, with 16 bases between the two germline ends. Per the germline V gene, CDR1 is ENHRY and CDR2 is SYGVKD. This CDR3 spans 13 amino acids. The CDR3 DNA reads as TGTGCCATCAGGGGAGACCGGGCCGTGGGCTACACCTTC. The encoded protein is CAIRGDRAVGYTF.

The chain recombines TRBV10-3 with TRBJ2-1; 7 positions match TRBD1. With V trimmed by 4 bases and J by 9 bases, 9 bases remained unmatched. CDR3 size: 14 residues. Germline-derived CDR1 and CDR2 are ENHRY and SYGVKD. CDR3 amino acids: CAISGTGGGGEQFF. CDR3 nucleotides: TGTGCCATCAGTGGGACAGGTGGGGGCGGTGAGCAGTTCTTC.

A single count supports this clone. J is TRBJ2-3 and V is TRBV19; weak D call: TRBD2 (5 bases). Germline values: CDR1 LNHDA, CDR2 SQIVND (reference sequence). V was clipped by 4 bases and J by 4 bases, with 30 bases between them. This CDR3 spans 20 amino acids. CDR3 region: CASSTQTEGTRIPLPDTQYF. DNA for the CDR3: TGTGCCAGTAGTACCCAGACCGAGGGAACCCGGATCCCCCTGCCAGATACGCAGTATTTT.

The DNA for the CDR3 is TGCGCCAGCAGCCCGGGGGTTGAGGATACGCAGTATTTT. This encodes CASSPGVEDTQYF. This sequence joins TRBV5-1 and TRBJ2-3, with TRBD2 as a possible D gene (6 bases). This CDR3 has 13 residues. Trimming stripped 4 bases from V and 6 bases from J, with 12 bases between. Per the germline V gene, CDR1 is SGHRS and CDR2 is YFSETQ.

The V gene is TRBV6-1, the J gene TRBJ2-7; D possibly corresponds to TRBD2 (6 bases). The V and J ends lost 3 bases and 5 bases respectively, with 11 bases between them. The length of the CDR3 is 13 residues. Germline CDR1 reads MNHNS; CDR2 reads SASEGT. The chain's CDR3 is CASSEVAGHEQYF. The CDR3 DNA reads as TGTGCCAGCAGTGAGGTGGCGGGACACGAGCAGTACTTC.

CDR3 DNA: TGTGCCAGCAGCTTCGCCGGGATGACGCAGTATTTT. It is translated as CASSFAGMTQYF. V and J are TRBV27 and TRBJ2-3; the D gene is possibly TRBD2 (5 bases). The CDR3 extends over 12 amino acids. With 6 bases removed from V and 9 bases from J, the gap between germline ends came to 13 bases. Germline V gene lookup returns CDR1 MNHEY and CDR2 SMNVEV (reference sequence).

The CDR3 DNA reads as TGTGCCAGCAGCCGACGGGGACTACCTCAAGAGACCCAGTACTTC. Its translation: CASSRRGLPQETQYF. V usage is TRBV4-2 and J usage is TRBJ2-5, with 7 bases fitting TRBD2. The CDR3 loop spans 15 amino acids. V lost 4 bases to trimming and J lost 2 bases; unmatched junction nucleotides: 7. The V gene's germline CDR1 is LGHNA and CDR2 YNFKEQ.

This chain joins TRBV7-8 and TRBJ1-1; D may be TRBD1 (6 bases). V lost 3 bases and J 3 bases, leaving 11 bases between the germline ends. Germline-derived CDR1 and CDR2 are SGHVS and FQNEAQ. The CDR3 totals 14 residues. For the CDR3, the DNA is TGTGCCAGCAGCTTGCCGGGGGGCGACACTGAAGCTTTCTTT. Translated: CASSLPGGDTEAFF. Filled out from reference TRBV7-8 and TRBJ1-1, the complete variable domain reads GAGVSQSPRYKVAKRGQDVALRCDPISGHVSLFWYQQALGQGPEFLTYFQNEAQLDKSGLPSDRFFAERPEGSVSTLKIQRTQQEDSAVYLCASSLPGGDTEAFFGQGTRLTVV.

This clone was observed a few times. The V gene is TRBV18, the J gene TRBJ2-3; TRBD1 might be the D (6 bases). Per germline, CDR1 KGHSH and CDR2 LQKENI. CDR3 size: 13 residues. V was cut by 3 bases and J by 9 bases, with 13 bases left in between. The CDR3 DNA sequence: TGTGCCAGCTCACCTACACAGGGCTCGACGCAGTATTTT. Protein: CASSPTQGSTQYF. The full variable domain, rest sourced from reference TRBV18 and TRBJ2-3, is NAGVMQNPRHLVRRRGQEARLRCSPMKGHSHVYWYRQLPEEGLKFMVYLQKENIIDESGMPKERFSAEFPKEGPSILRIQQVVRGDSAAYFCASSPTQGSTQYFGPGTRLTVL.